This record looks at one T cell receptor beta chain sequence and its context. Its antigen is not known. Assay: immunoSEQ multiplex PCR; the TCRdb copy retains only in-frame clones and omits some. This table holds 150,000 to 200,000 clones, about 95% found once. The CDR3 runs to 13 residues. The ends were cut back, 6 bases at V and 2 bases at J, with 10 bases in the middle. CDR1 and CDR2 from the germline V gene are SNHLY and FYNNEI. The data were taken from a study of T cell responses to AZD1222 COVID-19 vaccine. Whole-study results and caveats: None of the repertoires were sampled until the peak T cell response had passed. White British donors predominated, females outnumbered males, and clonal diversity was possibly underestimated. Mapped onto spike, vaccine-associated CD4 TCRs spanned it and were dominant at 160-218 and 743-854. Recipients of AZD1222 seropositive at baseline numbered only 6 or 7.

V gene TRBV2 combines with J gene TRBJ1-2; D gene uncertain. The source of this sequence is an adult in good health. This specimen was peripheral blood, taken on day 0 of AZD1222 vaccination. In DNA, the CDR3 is TGTGCCAGCAGGCCCGCGGGCAACTATGGCTACACCTTC. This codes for CASRPAGNYGYTF.